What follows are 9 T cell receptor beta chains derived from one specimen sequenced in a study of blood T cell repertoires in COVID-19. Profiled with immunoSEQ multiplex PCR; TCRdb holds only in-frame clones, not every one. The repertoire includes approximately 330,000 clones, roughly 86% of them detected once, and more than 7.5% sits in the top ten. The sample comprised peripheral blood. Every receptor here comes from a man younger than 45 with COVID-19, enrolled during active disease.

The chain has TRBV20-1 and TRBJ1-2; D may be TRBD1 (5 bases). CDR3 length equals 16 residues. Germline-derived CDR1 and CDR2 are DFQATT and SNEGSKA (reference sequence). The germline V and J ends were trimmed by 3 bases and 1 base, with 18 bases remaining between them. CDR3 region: CSASSGDPEINYGYTF. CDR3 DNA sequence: TGCAGTGCTAGTAGCGGGGACCCGGAGATTAACTATGGCTACACCTTC.

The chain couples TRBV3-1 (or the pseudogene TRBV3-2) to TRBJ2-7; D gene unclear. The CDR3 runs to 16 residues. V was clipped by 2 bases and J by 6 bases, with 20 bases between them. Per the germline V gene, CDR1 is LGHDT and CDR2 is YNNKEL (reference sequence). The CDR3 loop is CASSQPLPHLSCEQYF. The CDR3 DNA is TGTGCCAGCAGCCAACCACTACCCCATTTATCTTGCGAGCAGTACTTC.

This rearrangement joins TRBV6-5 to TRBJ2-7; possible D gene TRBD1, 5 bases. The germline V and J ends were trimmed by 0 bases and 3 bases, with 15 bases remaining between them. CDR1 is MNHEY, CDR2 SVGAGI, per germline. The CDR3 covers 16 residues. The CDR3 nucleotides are TGTGCCAGCAGTTACTCAGACAGACCGAGAATCTACGAGCAGTACTTC. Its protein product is CASSYSDRPRIYEQYF.

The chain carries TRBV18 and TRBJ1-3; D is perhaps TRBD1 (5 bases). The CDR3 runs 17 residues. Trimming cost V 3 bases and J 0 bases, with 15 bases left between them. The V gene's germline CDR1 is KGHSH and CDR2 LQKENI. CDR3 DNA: TGTGCCAGCTCACCTCGAATCCCGGGGGACTCTGGAAACACCATATATTTT. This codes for CASSPRIPGDSGNTIYF.

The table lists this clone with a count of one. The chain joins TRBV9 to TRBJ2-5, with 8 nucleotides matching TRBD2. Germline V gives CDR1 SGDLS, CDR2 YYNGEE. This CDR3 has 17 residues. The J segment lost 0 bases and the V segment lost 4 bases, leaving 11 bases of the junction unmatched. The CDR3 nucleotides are TGTGCCAGCAGCCCGGGAGGGAGCCTGGGAAACCAAGAGACCCAGTACTTC. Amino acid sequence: CASSPGGSLGNQETQYF.

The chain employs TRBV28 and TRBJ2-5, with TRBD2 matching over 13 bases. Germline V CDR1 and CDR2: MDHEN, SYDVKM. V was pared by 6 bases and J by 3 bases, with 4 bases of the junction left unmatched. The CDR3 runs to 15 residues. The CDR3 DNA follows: TGTGCCAGCAGACGCGGGACTAGCGGGGAAGAGACCCAGTACTTC. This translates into CASRRGTSGEETQYF.

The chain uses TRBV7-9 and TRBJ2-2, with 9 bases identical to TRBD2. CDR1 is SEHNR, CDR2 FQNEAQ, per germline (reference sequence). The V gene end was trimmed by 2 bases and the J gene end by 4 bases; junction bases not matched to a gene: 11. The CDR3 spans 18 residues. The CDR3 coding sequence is TGTGCCAGCAGCTTACGGGGGGCTAGCGGGGCACCCACCGGGGAGCTGTTTTTT. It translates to CASSLRGASGAPTGELFF.

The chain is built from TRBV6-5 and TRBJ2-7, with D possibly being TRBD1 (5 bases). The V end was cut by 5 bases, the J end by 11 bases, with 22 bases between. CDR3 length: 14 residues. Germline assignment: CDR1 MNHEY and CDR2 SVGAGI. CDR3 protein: CASSTDSSPRREYF. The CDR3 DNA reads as TGTGCCAGCAGTACCGACAGTTCTCCTCGACGGGAGTACTTC.

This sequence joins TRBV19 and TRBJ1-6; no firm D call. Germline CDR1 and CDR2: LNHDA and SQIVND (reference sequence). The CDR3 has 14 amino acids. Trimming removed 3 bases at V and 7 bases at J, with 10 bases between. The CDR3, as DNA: TGTGCCAGTAGTATGGGCACAGTGAATTCACCCCTCCACTTT. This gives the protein CASSMGTVNSPLHF. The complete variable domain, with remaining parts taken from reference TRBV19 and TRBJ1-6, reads DGGITQSPKYLFRKEGQNVTLSCEQNLNHDAMYWYRQDPGQGLRLIYYSQIVNDFQKGDIAEGYSVSREKKESFPLTVTSAQKNPTAFYLCASSMGTVNSPLHFGNGTRLTVT.